This T cell receptor (beta chain) was retrieved from a study of cytomegalovirus exposure and HLA in healthy donors (dated by TCRdb to about 2017). About the study as a whole: According to a later analysis, the 120 or so validation repertoires were produced on the same platform as the 666 repertoires of the first cohort. High-throughput TCR immunosequencing, statistical association of individual TCRs with disease status, and machine learning were combined to predict cytomegalovirus infection status. The aim of the study was to test whether cataloging public T cell receptors could identify signatures of past pathogen exposure. A separate validation cohort of 100 to 150 different subjects was used in addition to the roughly 640-subject first cohort. Results and caveats for the whole study, not just this receptor: In vitro tests confirmed that a few of the cytomegalovirus-associated TCR beta chains recognize cytomegalovirus antigens. The authors suggested that the approach could potentially be generalized to other disease states and immunological phenotypes. Of the cluster scores, 94% were above 0 in a later analysis, which found that TCRs clustered in the first cohort also tended to co-occur in the approximately 110 validation repertoires. The classifier was reported to diagnose cytomegalovirus status with high specificity and sensitivity in both the original and validation cohorts. The validation cohort had no HLA typing available for a later analysis, so co-occurrence within that cohort was assessed over all 130 or so repertoires. The study listed 150 to 200 TCR beta chains as associated with cytomegalovirus. Most TCR sequences were seen in very few donors, while some public TCRs were found in many individuals.

Remarks on this clone: Its antigen is still unknown. Base qualities are missing; no much larger clone stands one base away.

The protocol used for the library was the immunoSEQ multiplex PCR assay. Concerning the study's data processing: A statistical classification framework was built for diagnosing cytomegalovirus status from the catalog of TCR beta chain sequences. The clones in this table, taken by TCRdb from immuneACCESS, are in-frame only. Not every clone is retained; where verified, under half of the shortfall comes from an unresolved V gene, and the cause of the rest is unknown. That table supplies the V and J calls and clone size; D and trimming were determined from the DNA. This sample comprises over 45,000 clones, 80% to 95% of them detected only once. The ten top clones hold 4.5% to 6% of the sample. At the junction V is shortened by 4 bases and J by 4 bases, with 11 bases in between. The germline V gene encodes CDR1 SGHRS and CDR2 YFSETQ. From cysteine to phenylalanine, the CDR3 is 14 amino acids long. Kept here is only the CDR3 DNA, which spans 42 bases and is read in frame from base 1.

The donors were included in the validation cohort of over a hundred subjects, a group kept apart from the roughly 690-subject first cohort. The chain couples TRBV5-1 to TRBJ1-4, with no reliable assignment of the D segment. Material for sequencing was PBMCs. The source is a woman between 18 and 29 years old in good health and CMV-seronegative. The CDR3 reads as follows: CASSPPGFNEKLFF. In nucleotides, the sequence is TGCGCCAGCAGCCCGCCGGGGTTTAATGAAAAACTGTTTTTT.